This is a list of T cell receptor beta chains from one sample in a study of blood T cell repertoires in COVID-19. Clones were sequenced by immunoSEQ multiplex PCR, and TCRdb holds only the in-frame ones, with some missing. The table includes 240,000 or so clones, roughly four fifths detected once. Sequences were obtained from peripheral blood. The source is a young man who had recovered from COVID-19. Each CDR3 is given with its conserved first and last residue. A D gene is named only where the DNA matches it firmly. Clone size is not always given. Where it is, it says once, few, many or a class for expanded clones.

>NA|TRBJ2-7|NA|14|TRBV19
CASSMAGGTYEQYF
TGTGCCAGTAGTATGGCAGGAGGTACCTACGAGCAGTACTTC
>TRBD2|TRBJ2-3|NA|16|TRBV7-3
CASSGSERGRTDTQYF
TGTGCCAGCAGCGGGTCCGAGCGGGGGCGCACAGATACGCAGTATTTT
>NA|TRBJ2-3|NA|14|TRBV24-1
CATSGAGDGDTQYF
TGTGCCACCAGTGGCGCAGGGGATGGTGATACGCAGTATTTT
>TRBD2|TRBJ2-5|NA|18|TRBV11-3
CASSPGRGNKLSKETQYF
TGTGCCAGCAGCCCCGGGAGGGGGAACAAACTTTCTAAGGAGACCCAGTACTTC
>TRBD2|TRBJ2-1|NA|15|TRBV5-1
CASSLLAGVDNEQFF
TGCGCCAGCAGCTTACTAGCGGGGGTCGACAATGAGCAGTTCTTC
>TRBD1|TRBJ2-7|NA|15|TRBV6-5
CASSLQTGSSYEQYF
TGTGCCAGCAGTCTTCAGACAGGGAGCTCCTACGAGCAGTACTTC
>TRBD1|TRBJ2-1|NA|15|TRBV27
CASSTRDRGSSEQFF
TGTGCCAGCAGTACCCGGGACAGGGGTTCGAGTGAGCAGTTCTTC
>NA|TRBJ2-1|NA|11|TRBV27
CASSSGNEQFF
TGTGCCAGCAGTTCCGGGAATGAGCAGTTCTTC
>TRBD1|TRBJ1-4|NA|15|TRBV18
CASSTGTGNLAKLFF
TGTGCCAGCTCAACCGGGACAGGGAATTTGGCAAAACTGTTTTTT
>TRBD1|TRBJ2-2|NA|14|TRBV19
CASSIQGVTGELFF
TGTGCCAGTAGTATACAGGGGGTAACCGGGGAGCTGTTTTTT
>NA|TRBJ1-2|NA|14|TRBV25-1
CASRADIPGYGYTF
TGTGCCAGCAGGGCAGACATCCCCGGCTATGGCTACACCTTC
>NA|TRBJ1-6|NA|13|TRBV12-3/TRBV12-4
CATSTVIGSPLHF
TGTGCCACCTCGACAGTGATAGGATCACCCCTCCACTTT
>NA|TRBJ1-6|NA|14|TRBV5-1
CASSLSGVNSPLHF
TGCGCCAGCAGCTTGTCCGGGGTTAATTCACCCCTCCACTTT
>NA|TRBJ2-7|NA|13|TRBV7-6
CASSRDNSYEQYF
TGTGCCAGCAGCCGGGACAACTCCTACGAGCAGTACTTC
>NA|TRBJ1-2|NA|13|TRBV5-6
CASSLSSGAGYTF
TGTGCCAGCAGCTTGTCGTCAGGGGCTGGCTACACCTTC
>NA|TRBJ1-4|NA|17|TRBV5-1
CASSERLGGTTNEKLFF
TGCGCCAGCAGCGAACGCCTAGGGGGAACAACTAATGAAAAACTGTTTTTT
>NA|TRBJ1-4|NA|12|TRBV5-8
CASRRLGGKLFF
TGTGCCAGCAGACGGTTAGGGGGAAAACTGTTTTTT
>TRBD1|TRBJ1-5|NA|15|TRBV19
CASSPSQGAGQPQHF
TGTGCCAGTAGCCCCTCACAGGGGGCAGGTCAGCCCCAGCATTTT
>TRBD1|TRBJ1-1|NA|14|TRBV7-2
CASSVTGGNTEAFF
TGTGCCAGCAGCGTCACAGGGGGGAACACTGAAGCTTTCTTT
>TRBD2|TRBJ2-1|NA|17|TRBV3-1/TRBV3-2
CASSRLAGGQSYNEQFF
TGTGCCAGCAGTCGACTAGCGGGGGGCCAATCCTACAATGAGCAGTTCTTC
>NA|TRBJ2-4|NA|17|TRBV11-3
CASSLRRPGGAKNIQYF
TGTGCCAGCAGCCTCAGACGTCCCGGCGGAGCCAAAAACATTCAGTACTTC
>NA|TRBJ2-3|NA|16|TRBV5-5
CASSLDLPSRTDTQYF
TGTGCCAGCAGCTTGGATCTACCAAGCCGCACAGATACGCAGTATTTT
>TRBD1|TRBJ2-7|many|14|TRBV2
CASVGPTGAFEQYF
TGTGCCAGCGTGGGTCCGACAGGGGCGTTCGAGCAGTACTTC
>NA|TRBJ2-1|NA|15|TRBV5-8
CASSLGRGPYNEQFF
TGTGCCAGCAGCTTGGGCAGGGGACCCTACAATGAGCAGTTCTTC
>TRBD1|TRBJ1-1|NA|14|TRBV5-4
CASRGTGMNTEAFF
TGTGCCAGCCGCGGGACAGGGATGAACACTGAAGCTTTCTTT
>TRBD2|TRBJ2-1|few|16|TRBV9
CASSPGTSGAYNEQFF
TGTGCCAGCAGCCCCGGGACTAGCGGGGCTTACAATGAGCAGTTCTTC
>NA|TRBJ2-7|NA|13|TRBV19
CASSTNHGYEQYF
TGTGCCAGTAGTACAAACCACGGGTACGAGCAGTACTTC
>TRBD2|TRBJ2-1|NA|15|TRBV7-2
CASSPSGGAAGEQFF
TGTGCCAGCAGCCCTAGCGGGGGGGCGGCTGGGGAGCAGTTCTTC
>TRBD1|TRBJ2-5|NA|14|TRBV2
CASRAGTGAETQYF
TGTGCCAGCAGGGCCGGGACAGGGGCTGAGACCCAGTACTTC
>NA|TRBJ2-5|NA|12|TRBV6-5
CASSSGMETQYF
TGTGCCAGCAGCTCGGGAATGGAGACCCAGTACTTC
>TRBD2|TRBJ2-5|NA|15|TRBV9
CASSDGTSGQETQYF
TGTGCCAGCAGCGACGGGACTAGCGGACAAGAGACCCAGTACTTC
>NA|TRBJ1-3|NA|16|TRBV13
CASSLVDSGGGNTIYF
TGTGCCAGCAGCTTAGTAGACTCGGGAGGCGGAAACACCATATATTTT
>NA|TRBJ1-1|NA|13|TRBV6-5
CASSSNYRSEAFF
TGTGCCAGCAGCTCTAATTACAGGTCTGAAGCTTTCTTT
>TRBD1|TRBJ2-2|NA|15|TRBV10-3
CAISESTGAPGELFF
TGTGCCATCAGTGAGTCCACAGGGGCGCCCGGGGAGCTGTTTTTT
>NA|TRBJ1-6|few|13|TRBV15
CATRGTRNSPLHF
TGTGCCACCAGAGGGACACGGAATTCACCCCTCCACTTT
>NA|TRBJ1-5|NA|13|TRBV5-4
CASSLGLQGPQHF
TGTGCCAGCAGCTTGGGTCTACAGGGTCCCCAGCATTTT
>NA|TRBJ1-5|NA|14|TRBV5-8
CASSLGGLDQPQHF
TGTGCCAGCAGCTTGGGGGGGCTTGATCAGCCCCAGCATTTT
>TRBD1|TRBJ1-2|NA|13|TRBV11-2
CASGSRGFYGYTF
TGTGCCAGCGGCTCCAGGGGGTTCTATGGCTACACCTTC
>NA|TRBJ1-2|NA|16|TRBV5-1
CASSLEPAPDGYGYTF
TGCGCCAGCAGCCTTGAGCCAGCGCCTGACGGGTATGGCTACACCTTC
>NA|TRBJ2-5|NA|11|TRBV2
CASSGLVTQYF
TGTGCCAGCTCCGGTCTAGTGACCCAGTACTTC
>NA|TRBJ1-2|NA|12|TRBV21-1
CASSADSYGYTF
TGTGCCAGCAGCGCGGACAGCTATGGCTACACCTTC
>NA|TRBJ1-5|NA|14|TRBV19
CASSVAGHNQPQHF
TGTGCCAGTAGTGTCGCAGGGCACAATCAGCCCCAGCATTTT
>NA|TRBJ1-4|NA|14|TRBV7-4
CASKYGRLYEKLFF
TGTGCCAGCAAATACGGGAGGTTATATGAAAAACTGTTTTTT
>NA|TRBJ1-6|NA|13|TRBV27
CASSWGGPSPLHF
TGTGCCAGCAGTTGGGGGGGTCCTTCCCCCCTCCACTTT
>NA|TRBJ2-2|NA|14|TRBV7-9
CASGSRVNAGELFF
TGTGCCAGCGGATCCAGGGTTAACGCCGGGGAGCTGTTTTTT
>NA|TRBJ2-3|NA|14|TRBV19
CASSLRGEVDTQYF
TGTGCCAGTAGTCTGCGAGGGGAGGTCGATACGCAGTATTTT
>NA|TRBJ1-5|NA|12|TRBV18
CASSPPEQPQHF
TGTGCCAGCTCACCACCGGAGCAGCCCCAGCATTTT
>NA|TRBJ1-1|NA|16|TRBV28
CASNPPPGSLNTEAFF
TGTGCCAGCAACCCCCCCCCAGGGTCTTTGAACACTGAAGCTTTCTTT
>TRBD1|TRBJ2-1|NA|12|TRBV5-1
CASSFRQGEQFF
TGCGCCAGCAGCTTCAGACAGGGGGAGCAGTTCTTC
>NA|TRBJ1-5|NA|14|TRBV11-2
CASSKDFSGSPQHF
TGTGCCAGCAGCAAAGATTTTAGCGGTTCGCCCCAGCATTTT
>NA|TRBJ2-5|NA|13|TRBV12-3/TRBV12-4
CASSLPGGETQYF
TGTGCCAGCAGTTTACCCGGGGGAGAGACCCAGTACTTC
>NA|TRBJ1-2|NA|12|TRBV7-9
CASSLTVTGYTF
TGTGCCAGCAGCCTGACAGTTACTGGCTACACCTTC
>TRBD1|TRBJ2-7|once|14|TRBV19
CASSTRQGSYEQYF
TGTGCCAGTAGTACCCGACAGGGATCCTACGAGCAGTACTTC